Sequencing of this T cell receptor (beta chain) was carried out in a study of cytomegalovirus exposure and HLA in healthy donors. Study as a whole: A previous analysis identified around 120 million unique TCR beta sequences derived from 180 million or so T cells. Findings and limits, study-wide: Confirmation in vitro established that three CMV-associated chains were specific for CMV antigens.

In the PCR, 60 Vbeta and 13 Jbeta primers were used. TCRdb's table, derived via immunoSEQ multiplex PCR, lists solely in-frame clones and lacks some. The sample records about 190,000 clones, 79% being singletons. V lost 1 base and J lost 8; bases outside the gene matches: 8. Germline V gene lookup returns CDR1 SGHTA and CDR2 FQGNSA. This CDR3 has 15 residues. This clone was seen a few times. Its target is unknown. This TCR was recovered from a woman in her late teens or twenties in good health and CMV-seronegative. V and J are TRBV7-2 and TRBJ2-1, with 7 bases matching TRBD2. The specimen sequenced was PBMCs. This CDR3 reads CASSLVWEGLYEQFF. CDR3 bases: TGTGCCAGCAGCTTAGTGTGGGAGGGCCTCTATGAGCAGTTCTTC.